This T cell receptor beta chain emerged from a study of blood T cells in healthy people across ages. Study findings and constraints: No one knew whether donors had CMV, which possibly confounded expanded clonotype changes. Donors of long life had a larger count of naive CD4+ cells and greater diversity than aged donors.

The use of a sample-barcoded 5' primer and a J-beta primer mix characterized a second PCR of about 7 to 12 cycles. TCRdb analysed the 5' RACE reads with MiXCR anew, one entry per CDR3 protein. Here the sample spans roughly 900,000 distinct CDR3 sequences, 29% being singletons. As to this clonotype: Its antigen is unidentified.

The CDR3 extends over 15 amino acids. V dropped 4 bases and J dropped 1 base, with 13 bases sitting between them. The germline CDR1 and CDR2 sequences are ENHRY and SYGVKD. Roughly 10 milliliters of peripheral blood were drawn from each donor. This TCR came from a woman of 80 years or more in good health. The sequenced material came from blood. The rearrangement uses TRBV10-3 and TRBJ1-1; a weak D match, TRBD1 (5 bases). CDR3 nucleotides: TGTGCCATCAGTGTTGGTGGGGGGTCGAACACTGAAGCTTTCTTT. This encodes CAISVGGGSNTEAFF.